This note documents a single T cell receptor (beta chain) sequence. Some clones are missing from TCRdb's copy, which holds only in-frame ones; the method was immunoSEQ multiplex PCR. The data hold 2 million to 2.5 million clones, with under 95% observed a single time. The data were taken from a study of shared clonotypes between healthy human individuals. In the study overall: Researchers drew samples from two women and a few men aged 18 to 49.

Germline V gene lookup returns CDR1 SGHDN and CDR2 FVKESK. V lost 2 bases to trimming and J lost 2 bases; unmatched junction nucleotides: 17. This CDR3 contains 19 residues. V gene TRBV14 combines with J gene TRBJ2-7, with 8 bases aligning to TRBD2. This clonotype originated in a man younger than 35 in good health. Some clones in this sample may be carry-over from other donors' samples. The material sequenced was naive CD4+ T cells from PBMCs. Subset indicated: CD45RA+ positively selected. Here the CDR3 DNA reads TGTGCCAGCAGCCAATCTGGACTAGCAATTTCAATCGGCGCCTACGAGCAGTACTTC. It encodes CASSQSGLAISIGAYEQYF.